The next 28 T cell receptor beta chains were all read from a single sample in a study of T-cell memory formation after mild COVID-19. TCRdb fed the 5' RACE reads into MiXCR, producing one record per CDR3 protein. The sample has roughly 180,000 distinct CDR3 sequences; less than 20% are singletons. The sequenced sample was PBMCs or a T cell subset sorted from them (not recorded which). The receptors shown here come from a young man who had mild COVID-19 (a few samples of this study predate the infection). Cell type and time point are not known.

The chain recombines TRBV6-5 with TRBJ1-6; no clear D. The germline V and J ends were trimmed by 5 bases and 5 bases, with 7 bases remaining between them. CDR3 length equals 13 residues. CDR1 is MNHEY and CDR2 is SVGAGI in the germline V gene. For the CDR3, the DNA is TGTGCCAGCAGTCGGACCAATAATTCACCCCTCCACTTT. This sequence encodes CASSRTNNSPLHF.

As to this clonotype: The germline gene is not matched at one end of the junction; a read error may be the cause. The chain combines TRBV14 with TRBJ1-2; a weak D match, TRBD1 (6 bases). CDR1 and CDR2 (germline): SGHDN, FVKESK. The CDR3 is made up of 14 amino acids. CDR3 residues: CASSQAQGTYCYTF. DNA for the CDR3: TGTGCCAGCAGCCAAGCTCAGGGGACCTATTGCTACACCTTC.

The rearrangement uses TRBV29-1 and TRBJ2-3, with D possibly being TRBD2 (7 bases). The CDR3 is 15 residues long. Germline loops: CDR1 SQVTM, CDR2 ANQGSEA. Deletions cut 7 bases from V and 3 bases from J, with 20 bases between. The CDR3 is CSAHQGGGATDTQYF. The CDR3 DNA reads TGCAGCGCACACCAGGGAGGGGGGGCAACAGATACGCAGTATTTT.

This chain links TRBV4-1 with TRBJ1-4, with no clear D. Germline lookup yields CDR1 MGHRA and CDR2 YSYEKL. The V end lost 6 bases, the J end lost 8 bases, and 16 bases lay between the germline ends. This CDR3 has 14 residues. CDR3 nucleotide sequence: TGCGCCAGCAGACTGCCGGGCCTGGGGGAAAAACTGTTTTTT. It is translated as CASRLPGLGEKLFF.

V is TRBV7-2 and J is TRBJ1-2, with no clear D. Trimming removed 2 bases at V and 0 bases at J, with 10 bases between. The CDR3 covers 15 residues. Germline V gives CDR1 SGHTA, CDR2 FQGNSA. CDR3 in amino acids: CASSLSRLANYGYTF. The CDR3 region has the DNA TGTGCCAGCAGCTTAAGTAGGCTCGCTAACTATGGCTACACCTTC.

CDR3 DNA sequence: TGCGCCAGCAGCCCCGACCCCGGTGGCAATCAGCCCCAGCATTTT. As protein: CASSPDPGGNQPQHF. The chain recombines TRBV5-1 with TRBJ1-5; D uncertain. Trimming took 4 bases from V and 2 from J, leaving 13 bases between them. CDR3 length equals 15 residues. From germline, CDR1 is SGHRS and CDR2 YFSETQ.

This clonotype has just a few counts. V usage is TRBV4-3 and J usage is TRBJ1-1; a possible D gene is TRBD1 (6 bases). V was clipped by 0 bases and J by 3 bases, with 17 bases between them. The V gene's germline CDR1 is LGHNA and CDR2 YSLEER. The CDR3 covers 17 residues. The CDR3 is CASSQDSTRGGDTEAFF. In nucleotides, the CDR3 is TGCGCCAGCAGCCAAGATTCGACCAGGGGAGGGGACACTGAAGCTTTCTTT.

In its sample, this clonotype was seen a few times. The genes are TRBV12-3 or TRBV12-4 and TRBJ1-1, with D possibly matching TRBD1 (6 bases). This CDR3 is built from 15 residues. The V and J ends lost 3 bases and 3 bases respectively, with 14 bases between them. CDR3 nucleotide sequence: TGTGCCAGCAGTTTCGGAGGGGGGCTCTACACTGAAGCTTTCTTT. Protein product: CASSFGGGLYTEAFF.

This clonotype was detected many times. This rearrangement joins TRBV3-1 to TRBJ1-2; tentatively, D is TRBD1 (5 bases). The CDR3 is 15 residues long. The germline V gene encodes CDR1 LGHDT and CDR2 YNNKEL (reference sequence). Trimming cost V 3 bases and J 7 bases, with 18 bases left between them. The CDR3 sequence: CASSQGRGVESGYTF. As DNA, the CDR3 is TGTGCCAGCAGCCAGGGACGCGGGGTAGAAAGTGGCTACACCTTC. Supplemented by reference TRBV3-1 and TRBJ1-2, the full variable domain reads DTAVSQTPKYLVTQMGNDKSIKCEQNLGHDTMYWYKQDSKKFLKIMFSYNNKELIINETVPNRFSPKSPDKAHLNLHINSLELGDSAVYFCASSQGRGVESGYTFGSGTRLTVV.

In this sample, this clonotype turned up a few times. The chain is built from TRBV20-1 and TRBJ1-5, with TRBD1 matching over 7 bases. This CDR3 region has 12 residues. Unmatched junction bases numbered 4, after V lost 5 bases and J lost 6 bases. The germline gives CDR1 DFQATT, CDR2 SNEGSKA (reference sequence). Here the CDR3 reads CSAGGGSQPQHF. CDR3 in DNA: TGCAGTGCTGGAGGGGGCTCTCAGCCCCAGCATTTT.

This clonotype turned up a few times. V and J are TRBV13 and TRBJ1-2; no clear D gene. V gave up 1 base and J gave up 4 bases, with 10 bases separating them. CDR3 length: 14 residues. Germline V gives CDR1 PRHDT, CDR2 FYEKMQ (reference sequence). CDR3 in DNA: TGTGCCAGCAGCTTAGACGGGGATGTCTATGGCTACACCTTC. Its protein is CASSLDGDVYGYTF. The complete variable domain, with remaining parts taken from reference TRBV13 and TRBJ1-2, reads AAGVIQSPRHLIKEKRETATLKCYPIPRHDTVYWYQQGPGQDPQFLISFYEKMQSDKGSIPDRFSAQQFSDYHSELNMSSLELGDSALYFCASSLDGDVYGYTFGSGTRLTVV.

V usage is TRBV5-1 and J usage is TRBJ1-6; D not certain. The germline gives CDR1 SGHRS, CDR2 YFSETQ. This CDR3 is built from 14 residues. Trimming removed 5 bases at V and 8 bases at J, with 14 bases between. The CDR3 spells CASSGGSRHSPLHF. In DNA, the CDR3 is TGCGCCAGCAGTGGTGGCAGCAGACATTCACCCCTCCACTTT.

The DNA for the CDR3 is TGTGCCAGCAGCTTAACGGGGATTAACACCGGGGAGCTGTTTTTT. This codes for CASSLTGINTGELFF. V and J are TRBV7-9 and TRBJ2-2; TRBD2 is a possible D gene (5 bases). This CDR3 has 15 amino acids. Germline CDR1 reads SEHNR; CDR2 reads FQNEAQ (reference sequence). Deletions cut 2 bases from V and 2 bases from J, with 9 bases between.

This rearrangement joins TRBV3-1 to TRBJ2-7; D tentatively fits TRBD1 or TRBD2 (5 bases each). Germline lookup yields CDR1 LGHDT and CDR2 YNNKEL (reference sequence). V was cut by 8 bases and J by 0 bases, with 8 bases left in between. The CDR3 is 12 amino acids. The CDR3 sequence: CASGTYSYEQYF. CDR3 coding DNA: TGTGCCAGCGGGACCTACTCCTACGAGCAGTACTTC.

The genes are TRBV6-1 and TRBJ1-1, with D maybe TRBD1 (5 bases). The V end was cut by 4 bases, the J end by 4 bases, with 7 bases between. Germline V CDR1 and CDR2: MNHNS, SASEGT. The CDR3 spans 12 residues. The CDR3 loop is CASSGGGTEAFF. The DNA for the CDR3 is TGTGCCAGCAGTGGGGGGGGCACTGAAGCTTTCTTT.

This clonotype has ten or more counts. The genes are TRBV20-1 and TRBJ2-5; maybe TRBD2 (6 bases). The CDR3 covers 13 residues. CDR1 and CDR2 from the germline V gene are DFQATT and SNEGSKA (reference sequence). V was trimmed by 5 bases and J by 4 bases, leaving 14 bases between them. CDR3 DNA sequence: TGCAGTGCTCGGGACTCCTTAACAGAGACCCAGTACTTC. This translates into CSARDSLTETQYF.

This clonotype has more than one count but fewer than ten. The CDR3 protein is CSVRTGGPHTEAFF. The CDR3 region has the DNA TGCAGCGTTAGGACAGGGGGCCCGCACACTGAAGCTTTCTTT. The chain couples TRBV29-1 to TRBJ1-1, with 11 bases fitting TRBD1. This CDR3 has 14 amino acids. Germline assignment: CDR1 SQVTM and CDR2 ANQGSEA. After removal of 5 bases from V and 3 bases from J, the junction contained 5 bases not matched to a gene.

V and J are TRBV5-4 and TRBJ1-1; D gene ambiguous. Trimming removed 3 bases from V and 1 base from J, with 13 bases in between. The V gene's germline CDR1 is SGHNT and CDR2 YYREEE (reference sequence). There are 15 residues in the CDR3. The CDR3: CASSYPSTQNTEAFF. DNA of the CDR3: TGTGCCAGCAGCTACCCGTCTACCCAGAACACTGAAGCTTTCTTT.

This clonotype showed up many times. The gene calls are TRBV7-2 and TRBJ2-5; TRBD2 matches 7 bases. The V segment lost 5 bases and the J segment 4 bases; nucleotides outside the gene matches: 4. The germline V gene has CDR1 SGHTA and CDR2 FQGNSA. The CDR3 spans 13 residues. The CDR3, as DNA: TGTGCCAGCAGCGGGGGGGGTACAGAGACCCAGTACTTC. Protein: CASSGGGTETQYF. The variable domain in full, completed from reference TRBV7-2 and TRBJ2-5, reads GAGVSQSPSNKVTEKGKDVELRCDPISGHTALYWYRQSLGQGLEFLIYFQGNSAPDKSGLPSDRFSAERTGGSVSTLTIQRTQQEDSAVYLCASSGGGTETQYFGPGTRLLVL.

CDR3 amino acids: CASSYQGIEYGYTF. CDR3 DNA sequence: TGTGCCAGCAGTTACCAGGGGATCGAGTATGGCTACACCTTC. The rearrangement joins TRBV6-2 or TRBV6-3 to TRBJ1-2; D is possibly TRBD1 (6 bases). Germline-derived CDR1 and CDR2 are MNHEY and SVGEGT. This CDR3 is built from 14 residues. The V and J ends lost 2 bases and 5 bases respectively, with 12 bases between them.

In this sample, this clonotype turned up a few times. The chain carries TRBV28 and TRBJ2-1, with 9 bases fitting TRBD2. The CDR3 has 17 residues. The germline V gene encodes CDR1 MDHEN and CDR2 SYDVKM. The ends lost 6 bases at V and 0 bases at J; junction bases unmatched: 9. This chain's CDR3 is CASRRMSGGRSYNEQFF. The DNA of the CDR3 is TGTGCCAGCAGGCGGATGAGCGGGGGGCGCTCCTACAATGAGCAGTTCTTC.

The sample holds a few counts of this clonotype. The chain links TRBV12-3 or TRBV12-4 to TRBJ1-3; D gene uncertain. This CDR3 has 13 amino acids. The V end lost 8 bases, the J end lost 0 bases, and 8 bases lay between the germline ends. As DNA, the CDR3 is TGTGCCAGCGGGGTTGCCTCTGGAAACACCATATATTTT. It translates to CASGVASGNTIYF.

This clonotype was recorded a few times. The rearrangement links TRBV9 to TRBJ2-3, with 8 bases lining up with TRBD2. CDR3 length: 15 amino acids. Germline CDR1 SGDLS, CDR2 YYNGEE. V dropped 0 bases and J dropped 5; count of bases not matched to a gene: 5. In nucleotides, the CDR3 is TGTGCCAGCAGCGTAGCGGGGGGGCAGGGAGATACGCAGTATTTT. Translated: CASSVAGGQGDTQYF.

The chain has TRBV5-1 and TRBJ2-3; D is perhaps TRBD1 (6 bases). CDR1 is SGHRS, CDR2 YFSETQ, per germline. This CDR3 is 15 amino acids long. V dropped 4 bases and J dropped 5 bases, with 17 bases sitting between them. The DNA for the CDR3 is TGCGCCAGCAGCAGTGGACAGATGGAAGGAGATACGCAGTATTTT. Encoded protein: CASSSGQMEGDTQYF.

This clonotype was counted only a few times. The V and J genes are TRBV9 and TRBJ2-3, with 10 bases that match TRBD2. There are 16 residues in the CDR3. V lost 0 bases, J lost 4 bases, and 5 bases stayed unmatched. Germline V CDR1 and CDR2: SGDLS, YYNGEE. The chain's CDR3 is CASSVATSGVADTQYF. Written as DNA, the CDR3 is TGTGCCAGCAGCGTAGCTACTAGCGGGGTAGCAGATACGCAGTATTTT.

Ten or more counts support this clonotype. The chain carries TRBV12-3 or TRBV12-4 and TRBJ2-3; 11 bases line up with TRBD1. The CDR3 sequence is 14 residues long. Trimming took 8 bases from V and 5 from J; bases not matched to a gene: 6. The DNA of the CDR3 is TGTGCCAGCGAGGACAGGGGGCTGGGAGATACGCAGTATTTT. Translated, it gives CASEDRGLGDTQYF.

This clonotype was counted between two and nine times. V and J are TRBV6-5 and TRBJ1-4, with D uncertain. This CDR3 is built from 15 residues. CDR1 is MNHEY and CDR2 is SVGAGI in the germline V gene. The V end was cut by 6 bases, the J end by 7 bases, with 18 bases between. This CDR3 is CASSRTVAVGEKLFF. CDR3 bases: TGTGCCAGCAGCCGGACGGTGGCGGTGGGTGAAAAACTGTTTTTT.

Only a few counts were recorded for this clonotype. This CDR3 is CASRRVWGAEDTQYF. The CDR3 coding sequence is TGCGCCAGCAGAAGGGTTTGGGGGGCCGAGGATACGCAGTATTTT. This chain uses TRBV5-1 with TRBJ2-3; D is tentatively TRBD1 or TRBD2 (6 bases each). CDR3 size: 15 residues. V lost 5 bases and J 6 bases, leaving 19 bases between the germline ends. The germline V gene encodes CDR1 SGHRS and CDR2 YFSETQ. Supplemented by reference TRBV5-1 and TRBJ2-3, the full variable domain reads KAGVTQTPRYLIKTRGQQVTLSCSPISGHRSVSWYQQTPGQGLQFLFEYFSETQRNKGNFPGRFSGRQFSNSRSEMNVSTLELGDSALYLCASRRVWGAEDTQYFGPGTRLTVL.